This passage covers 4 T cell receptor beta chains from one sample sequenced in a study of CD8+CD57+ T cells in acquired aplastic anemia. Both TCR beta VDJ combination and CDR3 sequence profiling were carried out. Genomic DNA was the template for this profiling. Each CDR3 protein gets one entry after TCRdb re-called the reads with MiXCR. The sample includes approximately 470,000 distinct CDR3 sequences, roughly a third seen only once; the top ten take around 0.82%. Patients picked for sequencing had shown CD8+CD57+ cell expansion detected by flow cytometry. Material: sorted CD4+, CD8+, or CD8+CD57+ T cells (not recorded which) from PBMCs. The receptors come from a human donor with aplastic anemia.

V usage is TRBV9 and J usage is TRBJ2-7; D may be TRBD1 (6 bases). Germline lookup yields CDR1 SGDLS and CDR2 YYNGEE. V was pared by 4 bases and J by 2 bases, with 16 bases between. CDR3 size: 15 residues. CDR3 nucleotide sequence: TGTGCCAGCAGCCTTCCAGGGGTGGGAACCTACGAGCAGTACTTC. Its protein product is CASSLPGVGTYEQYF.

This clonotype was seen ten or more times. The chain has TRBV5-6 and TRBJ1-6, with D possibly TRBD1 on 6 matching bases. This CDR3 spans 14 amino acids. Trimming left V 1 base short and J 9 bases short, with 11 bases between. From germline, CDR1 is SGHDT and CDR2 YYEEEE. The CDR3 sequence is CASSLRGGRSPLHF. In DNA form, the CDR3 reads TGTGCCAGCAGCTTGCGAGGGGGACGTTCACCCCTCCACTTT.

The sample holds a few counts of this clonotype. The chain has TRBV19 and TRBJ1-5; D remains ambiguous. Germline lookup yields CDR1 LNHDA and CDR2 SQIVND (reference sequence). The CDR3 is 17 amino acids. Trimming stripped 4 bases from V and 3 bases from J, with 19 bases between. CDR3 in DNA: TGTGCCAGTAGTAGACAATTCATGGCAGAGAACAATCAGCCCCAGCATTTT. It encodes CASSRQFMAENNQPQHF.

This clonotype was counted ten times or more. CDR3 region: CASSQGTTNSPLHF. In DNA, the CDR3 is TGTGCCAGCAGCCAGGGGACAACCAATTCACCCCTCCACTTT. The chain uses TRBV7-3 and TRBJ1-6, with D maybe TRBD1 (6 bases). Trimming cost V 5 bases and J 7 bases, with 12 bases left between them. Per germline, CDR1 SGHTA and CDR2 FQGTGA. The CDR3 contains 14 residues. The variable domain in full, with the rest retrieved from reference TRBV7-3 and TRBJ1-6, is GAGVSQTPSNKVTEKGKYVELRCDPISGHTALYWYRQSLGQGPEFLIYFQGTGAADDSGLPNDRFFAVRPEGSVSTLKIQRTERGDSAVYLCASSQGTTNSPLHFGNGTRLTVT.